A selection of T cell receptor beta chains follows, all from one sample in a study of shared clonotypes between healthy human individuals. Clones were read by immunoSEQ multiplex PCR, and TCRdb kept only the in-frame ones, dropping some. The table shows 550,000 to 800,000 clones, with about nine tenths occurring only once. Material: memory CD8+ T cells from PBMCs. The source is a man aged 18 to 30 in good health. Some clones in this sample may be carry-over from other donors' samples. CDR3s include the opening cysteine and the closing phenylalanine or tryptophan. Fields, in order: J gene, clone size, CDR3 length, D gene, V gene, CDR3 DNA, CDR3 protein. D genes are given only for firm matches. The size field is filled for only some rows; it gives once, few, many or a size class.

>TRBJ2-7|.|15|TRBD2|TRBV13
TGTGCCAGCAGCTTCAGACTAGCGGGAGGAGGCGAGCAGTACTTC
CASSFRLAGGGEQYF
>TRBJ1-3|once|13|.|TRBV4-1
TGCGCCAGCAGCCAAGTTTCCGGAAACACCATATATTTT
CASSQVSGNTIYF
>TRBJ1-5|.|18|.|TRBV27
TGTGCCAGCTCCATCCTTGGGGCGGGGGGGCCCTCAAATCAGCCCCAGCATTTT
CASSILGAGGPSNQPQHF
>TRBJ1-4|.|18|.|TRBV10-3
TGTGCCATCAGTGAGTCGAGGGAGGGAACCACAACTAATGAAAAACTGTTTTTT
CAISESREGTTTNEKLFF
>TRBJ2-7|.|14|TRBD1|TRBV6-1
TGTGCCAGTACACATATTGGCAGGGGGCACGAGCAGTACTTC
CASTHIGRGHEQYF
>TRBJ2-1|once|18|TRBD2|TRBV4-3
TGCGCCAGCAGCCAAGAATGGCCCCTTCGGGAGGGCCTCAATGAGCAGTTCTTC
CASSQEWPLREGLNEQFF
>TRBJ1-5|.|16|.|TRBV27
TGTGCCAGCAGTTCCCTAGGGGAATATAGCAATCAGCCCCAGCATTTT
CASSSLGEYSNQPQHF
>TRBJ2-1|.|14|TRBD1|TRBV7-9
TGTGCCAGCAGCCGGGACAGCTCCTACAATGAGCAGTTCTTC
CASSRDSSYNEQFF
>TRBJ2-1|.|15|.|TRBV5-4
TGTGCCAGCAGCTTGGACTGGGGGAGCTACAATGAGCAGTTCTTC
CASSLDWGSYNEQFF
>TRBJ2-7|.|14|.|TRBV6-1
TGTGCCAGCAGTGAACGGACGGCCGCCGGCGAGCAGTACTTC
CASSERTAAGEQYF
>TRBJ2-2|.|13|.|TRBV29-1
TGCAGCGTTGAGGCAGCGGGCACCGGGGAGCTGTTTTTT
CSVEAAGTGELFF
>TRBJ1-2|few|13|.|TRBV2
TGTGCCAGCAGTGAAGCGCGGTGGCTTGGCTACACCTTC
CASSEARWLGYTF
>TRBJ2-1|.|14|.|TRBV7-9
TGTGCCAGCAGCCAGTTTCAAACCTACAATGAGCAGTTCTTC
CASSQFQTYNEQFF
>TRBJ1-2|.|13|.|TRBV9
TGTGCCAGCAGCGCTCAGCGGGCTGGTGGCTACACCTTC
CASSAQRAGGYTF
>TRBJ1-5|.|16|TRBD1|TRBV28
TGTGCCAGCAGTTCTATTTGGGGACAGGGGAGTCAGCCCCAGCATTTT
CASSSIWGQGSQPQHF
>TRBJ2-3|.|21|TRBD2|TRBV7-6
TGTGCCAGCAGCTTATCGGGTATTCGCGGGAGGGCCAAGTACGGCACAGATACGCAGTATTTT
CASSLSGIRGRAKYGTDTQYF
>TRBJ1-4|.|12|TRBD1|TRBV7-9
TGTGCCAGCAGCTTAATGGGACAGGAACTGTTTTTT
CASSLMGQELFF
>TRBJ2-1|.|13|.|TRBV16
TGTGCCAGCAGCCCTGGGGGAGACAATGAGCAGTTCTTC
CASSPGGDNEQFF
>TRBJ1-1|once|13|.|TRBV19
TGTGCCAGTAGTATGGACGGTCGGAATGAAGCTTTCTTT
CASSMDGRNEAFF
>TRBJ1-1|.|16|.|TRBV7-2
TGTGCCAGCAGCTTAGGAGTAGCTTTTGGGGGTACTGAAGCTTTCTTT
CASSLGVAFGGTEAFF
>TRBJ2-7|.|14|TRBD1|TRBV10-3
TGTGCCATCAGTACAGGGGGAGCATCCTACGAGCAGTACTTC
CAISTGGASYEQYF
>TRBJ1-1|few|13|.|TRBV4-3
TGCGCCAGCAGCCACCCAGGGGACACTGAAGCTTTCTTT
CASSHPGDTEAFF
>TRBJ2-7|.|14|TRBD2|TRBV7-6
TGTGCCAGCAGCTTACTAGCGGATACCTACGAGCAGTACTTC
CASSLLADTYEQYF
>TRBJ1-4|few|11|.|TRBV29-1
TGCAGCGGCAGGAACAATGAAAAACTGTTTTTT
CSGRNNEKLFF
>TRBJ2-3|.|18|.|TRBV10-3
TGTGCCATCAACGGAGGAATGACGCGGGGATCTAGCACAGATACGCAGTATTTT
CAINGGMTRGSSTDTQYF
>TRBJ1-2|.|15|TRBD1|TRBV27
TGTGCCAGCAGTCTAGACAGGGGAGGTACCTCTGGCTACACCTTC
CASSLDRGGTSGYTF
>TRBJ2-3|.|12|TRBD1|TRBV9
TGTGCCAGCAGCCTCAGGGGGGATACGCAGTATTTT
CASSLRGDTQYF
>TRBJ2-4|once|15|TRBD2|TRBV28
TGTGCCAGCAGTTCCCGGGAGGGGGCCAAAAACATTCAGTACTTC
CASSSREGAKNIQYF
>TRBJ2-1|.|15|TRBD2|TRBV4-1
TGCGCCAGCAGCCAAGGCACTAGCGGGAGATATGAGCAGTTCTTC
CASSQGTSGRYEQFF
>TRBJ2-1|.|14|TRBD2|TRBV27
TGTGCCAGCAGTTTTCAGGGACTAGCGGATGAGCAGTTCTTC
CASSFQGLADEQFF
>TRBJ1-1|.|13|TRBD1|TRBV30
TGTGCCTGGGAAAACCACAGGGGCACTGAAGCTTTCTTT
CAWENHRGTEAFF
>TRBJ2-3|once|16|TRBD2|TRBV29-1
TGCAGCGCTTTTCCCGGGACTAGCGGGAGGGTGGATACGCAGTATTTT
CSAFPGTSGRVDTQYF
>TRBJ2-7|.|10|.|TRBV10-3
TGTGCCATCCCGACCTACGAGCAGTACTTC
CAIPTYEQYF
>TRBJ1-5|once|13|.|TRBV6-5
TGTGCCAGCAAAAGACAGGGCAATCAGCCCCAGCATTTT
CASKRQGNQPQHF
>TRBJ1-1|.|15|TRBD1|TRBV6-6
TGTGCCAGCAGTTACTCGGACAGGGTAGTGGCTGAAGCTTTCTTT
CASSYSDRVVAEAFF
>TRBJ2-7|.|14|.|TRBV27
TGTGCCAGCAGTTTTGGCCCCTGGACCTACGAGCAGTACTTC
CASSFGPWTYEQYF
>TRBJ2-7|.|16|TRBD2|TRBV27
TGTGCCAGCAGTACCCACCCGGGACTAGCGGCCTACGAGCAGTACTTC
CASSTHPGLAAYEQYF
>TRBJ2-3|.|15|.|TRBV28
TGTGCCAGCAGTTACGAGAGACAGGAGCAGGATACGCAGTATTTT
CASSYERQEQDTQYF
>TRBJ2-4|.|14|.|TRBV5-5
TGTGCCAGCAGCGGGCAGGAGTCCGGAAACATTCAGTACTTC
CASSGQESGNIQYF
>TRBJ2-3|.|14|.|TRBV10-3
TGTGCCATCGGTGGGGACACTCTCACAGATACGCAGTATTTT
CAIGGDTLTDTQYF
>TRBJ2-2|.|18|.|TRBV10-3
TGTGCCATCAGTGAGCCCCGTAGCGGTACTACAAACACCGGGGAGCTGTTTTTT
CAISEPRSGTTNTGELFF
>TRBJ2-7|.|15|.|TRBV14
TGTGCCAGCAGCCAAGGGCACCTGAGCTCCTACGAGCAGTACTTC
CASSQGHLSSYEQYF
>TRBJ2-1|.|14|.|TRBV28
TGTGCCAACTGTCCTCGGGGTATGTTGAATGAGCAGTTCTTC
CANCPRGMLNEQFF
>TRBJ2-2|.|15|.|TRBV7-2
TGTGCCAGCCGCCCGGTGGGTAGGAACACCGGGGAGCTGTTTTTT
CASRPVGRNTGELFF
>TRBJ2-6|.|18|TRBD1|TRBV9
TGTGCCAGCAGCCCCAGGGGGACAGCCACCTCTGGGGCCAACGTCCTGACTTTC
CASSPRGTATSGANVLTF
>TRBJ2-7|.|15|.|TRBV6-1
TGTGCCAGCAGTGAAAGCGGTGTCAGGGCCTACGAGCAGTACTTC
CASSESGVRAYEQYF
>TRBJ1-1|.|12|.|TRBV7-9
TGTGCCTCCCTAGGGGGAAGAACTGAAGCTTTCTTT
CASLGGRTEAFF
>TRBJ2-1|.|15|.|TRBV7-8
TGTGCCAGCAGCTTACCGGACATATGGTACAATGAGCAGTTCTTC
CASSLPDIWYNEQFF
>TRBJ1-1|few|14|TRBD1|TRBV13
TGTGCCAGCAGCGTAGACAGGGGGAACACTGAAGCTTTCTTT
CASSVDRGNTEAFF
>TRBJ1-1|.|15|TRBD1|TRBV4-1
TGCGCCAGCACTCGGGACAGGCCGGTGAACACTGAAGCTTTCTTT
CASTRDRPVNTEAFF
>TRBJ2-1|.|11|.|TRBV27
TGTGCCAGCTCATACTACAATGAGCAGTTCTTC
CASSYYNEQFF
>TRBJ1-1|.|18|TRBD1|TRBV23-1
TGCGCCAGCACCCTCACACAGGGGGCGTCGATGATACCTCCTCGGGTTTTCTTT
CASTLTQGASMIPPRVFF
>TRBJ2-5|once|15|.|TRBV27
TGTGCCAGCAGTCCCCTCAGGGAGGAGCAAGAGACCCAGTACTTC
CASSPLREEQETQYF
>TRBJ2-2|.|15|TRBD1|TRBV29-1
TGCAGCGTTGAATCTAGGGACAGGGGGACCGGGGAGCTGTTTTTT
CSVESRDRGTGELFF
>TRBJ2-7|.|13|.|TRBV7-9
TGTGCCAGCAGCTTAAAGGGGCCGGGCGAGCAGTACTTC
CASSLKGPGEQYF